This TCR beta chain was obtained from a study of cytomegalovirus exposure and HLA in healthy donors. Study in general: Prior work identified around 120 million unique TCR beta sequences in approximately 200 million T cells.

The CDR3 sequence is 20 residues long. CDR1 is SNHLY, CDR2 FYNNEI, per germline. V lost 6 bases, J lost 1 base, and 15 bases stayed unmatched. Whole-study results and caveats: Most TCRs appeared rarely, but some public TCRs recurred in many donors.

As regards this clone: No antigen is known for it.

At collection, donors were nominally healthy, but unrecorded immune exposures were probable. Amplification used 60 Vbeta primers and 13 Jbeta primers. Sequencing was performed with immunoSEQ multiplex PCR; in TCRdb, only in-frame clones are kept and a portion is missing. The table includes over 100,000 clones, roughly 80% detected once. The sequence derives from a man younger than 45 in good health and CMV-seronegative. The sample taken for sequencing was PBMCs. The gene calls are TRBV2 and TRBJ2-6; 10 bases line up with TRBD1. The CDR3 protein is CASREFLGQGRGSGANVLTF. The CDR3 DNA follows: TGTGCCAGCAGGGAGTTCTTGGGACAGGGGAGAGGATCTGGGGCCAACGTCCTGACTTTC.